What follows are 19 T cell receptor beta chains derived from one specimen sequenced in a study of long-term antiretroviral therapy in people with HIV. Samples were assayed with immunoSEQ v3.0 at survey level. Here immunoSEQ multiplex PCR was the method, and the copy in TCRdb shows in-frame clones only, minus some. The sample carries about 19,000 clones, approximately 88% recorded once. Sequenced here: unsorted PBMCs, sampled 2.1 years after starting antiretroviral therapy. All receptors come from a man aged 18 to 35 with HIV.

The table lists this clone with a count of one. This chain uses TRBV6-6 with TRBJ2-5; D call uncertain. TRBJ2-7 matches the DNA end more closely, so the J call is doubtful. The CDR3 is 14 amino acids. Germline assignment: CDR1 MNHNY and CDR2 SVGAGI (reference sequence). The CDR3 nucleotides read TGTGCCAGCGAGGAATCCCCCTTACACTACGAGCAGTACTTC. This translates into CASEESPLHYEQYF.

The V and J genes are TRBV21-1 and TRBJ1-5; TRBD1, the table's D call, was not compared with the DNA. TRBV21-1 is shown as a pseudogene. This CDR3 is built from 17 residues. The chain's CDR3 is CASSKNNQDKCNQPQHF. DNA of the CDR3: TGTGCCAGCAGCAAAAACAACCAGGACAAGTGCAATCAGCCCCAGCATTTT.

V is TRBV6-5 and J is TRBJ2-7; D gene ambiguous. Trimming cost V 2 bases and J 6 bases, with 5 bases left between them. The length of the CDR3 is 11 residues. Germline-derived CDR1 and CDR2 are MNHEY and SVGAGI. CDR3 amino acids: CASSYQFEQYF. The CDR3 DNA reads as TGTGCCAGCAGTTACCAGTTCGAGCAGTACTTC.

Note on this clone: Relative to the germline gene, one junction end is altered; a read error may explain this. The chain recombines TRBV7-9 with TRBJ2-7; 7 bases are a match to TRBD1. Per the germline V gene, CDR1 is SEHNR and CDR2 is FQNEAQ (reference sequence). This CDR3 has 14 amino acids. CDR3: CASSKTGAGARGHF. CDR3 nucleotide sequence: TGTGCCAGCAGTAAAACAGGGGCAGGCGCCCGGGGCCACTTC.

This chain links TRBV4-1 with TRBJ2-5; TRBD1 might be the D (6 bases). The CDR3 is 14 residues long. Germline assignment: CDR1 MGHRA and CDR2 YSYEKL. The V gene lost 0 bases and the J gene lost 6 bases, with 11 bases spanning the gap. As DNA, the CDR3 is TGCGCCAGCAGCCAAGAGGAAGGGGGAAAGACCCAGTACTTC. It is translated as CASSQEEGGKTQYF.

V and J are TRBV30 and TRBJ1-2; 7 positions match TRBD1. Per the germline V gene, CDR1 is GTSNPN and CDR2 is SVGIG (reference sequence). This CDR3 is 13 amino acids long. The junction had 4 bases not matched to a gene; V was cut back by 1 base and J by 5 bases. The CDR3 reads CAWSGTGLYGYTF. CDR3 coding DNA: TGTGCCTGGAGTGGGACAGGTCTTTATGGCTACACCTTC. Variable domain in full (rest from reference TRBV30 and TRBJ1-2): SQTIHQWPATLVQPVGSPLSLECTVEGTSNPNLYWYRQAAGRGLQLLFYSVGIGQISSEVPQNLSASRPQDRQFILSSKKLLLSDSGFYLCAWSGTGLYGYTFGSGTRLTVV.

The chain has TRBV7-9 and TRBJ2-1; D might be TRBD2 (6 bases). CDR1 is SEHNR and CDR2 is FQNEAQ in the germline V gene (reference sequence). V dropped 7 bases and J dropped 8 bases, with 15 bases sitting between them. The CDR3 totals 13 residues. CDR3 in amino acids: CASTAREFDEQFF. In DNA form, the CDR3 reads TGTGCCAGCACCGCGCGGGAATTCGATGAGCAGTTCTTC.

In DNA form, the CDR3 reads TGCGCCAGCAGCTTGGGTCGGGAGGAGCAGTACTTC. This translates into CASSLGREEQYF. The J gene is TRBJ2-7, the V gene TRBV5-1, with D possibly matching TRBD2 (6 bases). V gave up 0 bases and J gave up 7 bases, with 8 bases separating them. Looked up from germline, CDR1 is SGHRS and CDR2 is YFSETQ. The CDR3 length is 12 residues.

This rearrangement joins TRBV30 to TRBJ2-7; tentatively, D is TRBD2 (6 bases). Trimming took off 0 bases at V and 2 bases at J, with 8 bases between the two ends. The CDR3 contains 13 residues. Per germline, CDR1 GTSNPN and CDR2 SVGIG (reference sequence). The CDR3 nucleotides read TGTGCCTGGAGTGTGTGGGGGGCCTACGAGCAGTACTTC. Translated: CAWSVWGAYEQYF.

The rearrangement links TRBV6-5 to TRBJ1-2, with 9 bases identical to TRBD1. V lost 6 bases and J lost 6; bases outside the gene matches: 2. CDR1 is MNHEY, CDR2 SVGAGI, per germline. CDR3 length: 12 residues. CDR3 amino acids: CASRRTGDGYTF. CDR3 nucleotide sequence: TGTGCCAGCAGAAGGACAGGGGATGGCTACACCTTC.

J is TRBJ1-6 and V is TRBV25-1; TRBD1 aligns across 9 bases. In germline, CDR1 is MGHDK, CDR2 SYGVNS. CDR3 length: 18 residues. V lost 7 bases to trimming and J lost 0 bases; unmatched junction nucleotides: 10. Here the CDR3 reads CASKKWTGEISYNSPLHF. Written as DNA, the CDR3 is TGTGCCAGCAAAAAGTGGACAGGGGAGATCTCCTATAATTCACCCCTCCACTTT.

The rearrangement joins TRBV27 to TRBJ1-6, with D possibly being TRBD1 (5 bases). V dropped 5 bases and J dropped 15 bases, with 20 bases sitting between them. The germline V gene has CDR1 MNHEY and CDR2 SMNVEV (reference sequence). The CDR3 contains 14 residues. CDR3 sequence (DNA): TGTGCCAGCAGTGGGGGGGAGGACGTCGAAGACCTCCACTTT. Residues: CASSGGEDVEDLHF.

V usage is TRBV4-3 and J usage is TRBJ2-1; D might be TRBD2 (5 bases). V was pared by 0 bases and J by 8 bases, with 11 bases between. Germline CDR1 is LGHNA and CDR2 is YSLEER. The CDR3 totals 14 residues. CDR3 protein: CASSQEGRVHEQFF. CDR3 in DNA: TGCGCCAGCAGCCAAGAAGGGCGGGTGCATGAGCAGTTCTTC.

V is TRBV6-5 and J is TRBJ1-4; D is unresolved. Germline loops: CDR1 MNHEY, CDR2 SVGAGI. This CDR3 region has 15 residues. V lost 5 bases and J lost 8, with 18 bases in between. The CDR3 DNA sequence: TGTGCCAGCAGTCCAGGACCCGAGCTAGAAGAAAAACTGTTTTTT. Residues: CASSPGPELEEKLFF.

This chain uses TRBV27 with TRBJ1-4, with a possible D match to TRBD1 (6 bases). The germline V gene has CDR1 MNHEY and CDR2 SMNVEV (reference sequence). V lost 1 base and J 4 bases, leaving 16 bases between the germline ends. The CDR3 loop spans 17 amino acids. CDR3 loop: CASSLWGARQSNEKLFF. The CDR3 DNA reads as TGTGCCAGCAGTTTATGGGGGGCCCGACAGAGTAATGAAAAACTGTTTTTT.

V and J are TRBV7-2 and TRBJ2-1; a possible D gene is TRBD2 (6 bases). The CDR3 is 17 residues long. Germline loops: CDR1 SGHTA, CDR2 FQGNSA. Trimming left V 6 bases short and J 1 base short, with 19 bases between. CDR3 sequence (DNA): TGTGCCAGCAGTCCCTCATCACGGCGGGGTTCCTACAATGAGCAGTTCTTC. It translates to CASSPSSRRGSYNEQFF.

The V call is TRBV7-2, the J call TRBJ1-1, with D unclear. The length of the CDR3 is 13 residues. Between the trimmed V and J ends, which lost 2 bases and 1 base, there was a span of 5 bases. Germline CDR1 reads SGHTA; CDR2 reads FQGNSA. CDR3: CASSLSGNTEAFF. Here the CDR3 DNA reads TGTGCCAGCAGCTTATCCGGGAACACTGAAGCTTTCTTT. Using reference TRBV7-2 and TRBJ1-1 for the parts outside the CDR3, the full variable domain is GAGVSQSPSNKVTEKGKDVELRCDPISGHTALYWYRQSLGQGLEFLIYFQGNSAPDKSGLPSDRFSAERTGGSVSTLTIQRTQQEDSAVYLCASSLSGNTEAFFGQGTRLTVV.

This clone has only one observation. V and J are TRBV7-2 and TRBJ2-2; no firm D call. V lost 5 bases and J lost 6, with 16 bases in between. The length of the CDR3 is 15 residues. Per germline, CDR1 SGHTA and CDR2 FQGNSA. The CDR3 here is CASSDRMGNPGELFF. CDR3 nucleotide sequence: TGTGCCAGCAGCGACCGGATGGGCAACCCCGGGGAGCTGTTTTTT.

This chain uses TRBV6-6 with TRBJ1-5, with D maybe TRBD1 (5 bases). Germline V gene sequence: CDR1 MNHNY, CDR2 SVGAGI (reference sequence). CDR3 length equals 14 residues. V dropped 7 bases and J dropped 0 bases, with 10 bases sitting between them. CDR3 DNA sequence: TGTGCCAGCAAAGGACACATTAGCAATCAGCCCCAGCATTTT. Encoded protein: CASKGHISNQPQHF.